This section outlines one T cell receptor beta chain sequence together with its context. This entry belongs to a study of blood T cell repertoires in COVID-19. Overall study: Samples of COVID-19 (acute and convalescent) were obtained from the United States, Italy and Spain. T cells, B-cell-depleted T cells, or PBMCs supplied cDNA or gDNA.

Participants came from some 26 US areas, aged roughly 18 to 95 years. Two negative PCRs, clearance, or symptom resolution had been documented for recovered Cohort 3 donors. Sequencing used immunoSEQ multiplex PCR; TCRdb keeps in-frame clones, though not all of them. The repertoire has fewer than 300,000 clones, approximately 92% of them found once; the top ten carry around 1.1%. The CDR3 is 13 residues long. Germline CDR1 SGHRS, CDR2 YFSETQ. V was cut by 0 bases and J by 8 bases, with 11 bases left in between. The V and J genes are TRBV5-1 and TRBJ1-2; D is perhaps TRBD1 (5 bases). Sequenced: PBMCs or T cells enriched from blood (not recorded which). The TCR was taken from a woman in her twenties or thirties who had recovered from COVID-19. Here the CDR3 DNA reads TGCGCCAGCAGCTTGGAACAGGTCTACGGCTACACCTTC. This sequence encodes CASSLEQVYGYTF.